This T cell receptor (beta chain) appears in the sequencing data of a study of shared clonotypes between healthy human individuals. Turning to the study itself: Researchers assigned three CD4 naive, three CD4 memory, two CD8 naive and one CD8 memory plate to each donor.

Germline V gene data show CDR1 as LNHDA and CDR2 as SQIVND (reference sequence). V lost 2 bases to trimming and J lost 3 bases; unmatched junction nucleotides: 9. The CDR3 totals 17 residues. An approximately 180 ng quantity of DNA, 30,000 to 35,000 T cell genomes, went into the sorted-subset replicate PCRs. The assay was immunoSEQ multiplex PCR, and TCRdb's table has in-frame clones only and misses some. In the table there are around 2,000,000 clones, 95% of which are singletons. Those who donated were healthy HIV-negative adults, with no recent acute infections or vaccinations reported. CD4+ cells yielded CD45RA+ naive and CD45RA-negative memory subsets.

Sequenced: naive CD4+ T cells sorted from blood. Subset noted: CD45RA+ positively selected. This TCR came from a man between 18 and 35 years old in good health. J is TRBJ1-2 and V is TRBV19; 10 bases match TRBD1. The CDR3 region has the DNA TGTGCCAGTAGTATACTTGCTGCGGGACAGGGGTACTATGGCTACACCTTC. Translating gives CASSILAAGQGYYGYTF.